The 15 T cell receptor beta chains below come from one sample, sequenced in a study of T cells in Graves' hyperthyroidism and ophthalmopathy. What was amplified from RNA transcripts were TCR beta CDR3 regions. Initially, a first-round RT-PCR of the TCR CDR3 employed the HTBI primer set. TCRdb ran MiXCR on the multiplex PCR reads and lists one entry per CDR3 protein. The sample holds some 510,000 distinct CDR3 sequences, less than 25% seen once. Source material: blood. Receptors were obtained from a young man with Graves' hyperthyroidism.

This clonotype was recorded many times. The chain carries TRBV13 and TRBJ2-7; D not resolved. V was shortened by 3 bases and J by 7 bases, with 10 bases between the two germline ends. The CDR3 has 12 amino acids. The germline V gene encodes CDR1 PRHDT and CDR2 FYEKMQ (reference sequence). This chain's CDR3 is CASSLAPGEQYF. In DNA form, the CDR3 reads TGTGCCAGCAGCTTGGCCCCAGGAGAGCAGTACTTC.

This clonotype was seen ten or more times. The chain carries TRBV30 and TRBJ2-2; D unresolved. Germline V gives CDR1 GTSNPN, CDR2 SVGIG (reference sequence). V shed 5 bases and J shed 3 bases, with 7 bases lying between them. The CDR3 is made up of 12 amino acids. The CDR3 DNA is TGTGCCTGGTCTAGGCACACCGGGGAGCTGTTTTTT. Protein: CAWSRHTGELFF. Looking up the rest from reference TRBV30 and TRBJ2-2 gives the full variable domain: SQTIHQWPATLVQPVGSPLSLECTVEGTSNPNLYWYRQAAGRGLQLLFYSVGIGQISSEVPQNLSASRPQDRQFILSSKKLLLSDSGFYLCAWSRHTGELFFGEGSRLTVL.

The rearrangement uses TRBV18 and TRBJ2-7, with D possibly TRBD1 on 6 matching bases. Trimming stripped 6 bases from V and 2 bases from J, with 17 bases between. CDR1 and CDR2 from the germline V gene are KGHSH and LQKENI. The CDR3 sequence is 15 residues long. The CDR3 region has the DNA TGTGCCAGCTCCCCGAGACAGGCAGGCCCCTACGAGCAGTACTTC. Amino acids: CASSPRQAGPYEQYF. The full variable domain, rest sourced from reference TRBV18 and TRBJ2-7, is NAGVMQNPRHLVRRRGQEARLRCSPMKGHSHVYWYRQLPEEGLKFMVYLQKENIIDESGMPKERFSAEFPKEGPSILRIQQVVRGDSAAYFCASSPRQAGPYEQYFGPGTRLTVT.

This clonotype was seen many times. CDR3 sequence (DNA): TGTGCCAGCAGTGACTTATCTGGGGCCAACGTCCTGACTTTC. Its translation: CASSDLSGANVLTF. This chain uses TRBV6-1 with TRBJ2-6; no reliable D call. Germline CDR1 and CDR2: MNHNS and SASEGT. The ends were cut back, 3 bases at V and 1 base at J, with 4 bases in the middle. The CDR3 loop spans 14 amino acids.

Ten or more counts support this clonotype. J is TRBJ1-5 and V is TRBV11-2, with D possibly matching TRBD1 (6 bases). Germline-derived CDR1 and CDR2 are SGHAT and FQNNGV. Trimming left V 1 base short and J 2 bases short, with 15 bases between. The CDR3 is made up of 17 amino acids. CDR3 nucleotide sequence: TGTGCCAGCAGCTTAGGACAGGACGGAGGTGGCAATCAGCCCCAGCATTTT. Encoded protein: CASSLGQDGGGNQPQHF.

This clonotype showed up many times. The chain couples TRBV28 to TRBJ2-7; 10 nucleotides match TRBD1. V shed 6 bases and J 2 bases; nucleotides not matched to a gene: 7. The CDR3 consists of 15 residues. Germline values: CDR1 MDHEN, CDR2 SYDVKM. The CDR3 reads CASRRGDRGAYEQYF. Here the CDR3 DNA reads TGTGCCAGCAGGCGCGGGGACAGGGGAGCCTACGAGCAGTACTTC.

This clonotype was observed at least ten times. The chain recombines TRBV6-6 with TRBJ2-5, with D possibly matching TRBD1 (6 bases). The V end was cut by 6 bases, the J end by 4 bases, with 15 bases between. Per the germline V gene, CDR1 is MNHNY and CDR2 is SVGAGI (reference sequence). This CDR3 is built from 14 residues. CDR3 DNA sequence: TGTGCCAGCAGGCGAAGGACAGTACGAGAGACCCAGTACTTC. Its protein product is CASRRRTVRETQYF.

The V call is TRBV6-4, the J call TRBJ2-7; 7 bases map to TRBD2. Germline CDR1 is MRHNA and CDR2 is SNTAGT. V dropped 5 bases and J dropped 0; count of bases not matched to a gene: 13. This CDR3 region has 17 residues. The CDR3 here is CASSRLGGGSYSYEQYF. The DNA of the CDR3 is TGTGCCAGCAGTCGACTAGGTGGCGGGAGTTACTCCTACGAGCAGTACTTC.

At least ten counts were recorded for this clonotype. The genes are TRBV7-9 and TRBJ1-5; unclear D gene. The CDR3 runs 14 residues. Trimming left V 4 bases short and J 2 bases short, with 9 bases between. Germline V lookup: CDR1 SEHNR, CDR2 FQNEAQ (reference sequence). CDR3 bases: TGTGCCAGCAGCTCACAAACCGGCAATCAGCCCCAGCATTTT. Amino acids: CASSSQTGNQPQHF.

With regard to this clonotype: One end of the junction does not line up with germline, which may come from a read error. The J gene is TRBJ2-5, the V gene TRBV28; 11 nucleotides agree with TRBD2. The germline CDR1 and CDR2 sequences are MDHEN and SYDVKM. CDR3 size: 17 residues. CDR3 DNA: TGTGCCAGCAGTTCCAATAGCGGGGGGGCCCTACGGGAGACCAAGTACTTC. Its translation is CASSSNSGGALRETKYF.

This clonotype has at least ten counts. The chain couples TRBV12-3 or TRBV12-4 to TRBJ1-2, with 9 bases identical to TRBD1. V shed 5 bases and J 2 bases; nucleotides not matched to a gene: 3. The CDR3 contains 14 residues. CDR3 nucleotides: TGTGCCAGCAGTGGGGACAGGGCCAACTATGGCTACACCTTC. It specifies CASSGDRANYGYTF.

This clonotype was seen only once. The chain is built from TRBV6-1 and TRBJ1-1, with a weak D call TRBD1 (5 bases). The germline V gene has CDR1 MNHNS and CDR2 SASEGT. The CDR3 runs to 12 residues. V lost 5 bases and J lost 10, with 14 bases in between. The CDR3 DNA reads as TGTGCCAGCAGTCCGCTTGACAGACCAGCTTTCTTT. Translated: CASSPLDRPAFF.

There are many counts of this clonotype. J is TRBJ2-5 and V is TRBV7-9; tentatively, D is TRBD2 (6 bases). The CDR3 spans 14 residues. The V gene's germline CDR1 is SEHNR and CDR2 FQNEAQ (reference sequence). The V and J ends lost 5 bases and 4 bases respectively, with 14 bases between them. This CDR3 is CASSPAPGVETQYF. CDR3 DNA: TGTGCCAGCAGCCCTGCCCCGGGGGTAGAGACCCAGTACTTC.

The chain employs TRBV24-1 and TRBJ1-2; D is undetermined. V shed 3 bases and J shed 7 bases, with 11 bases lying between them. This CDR3 is built from 13 residues. Per the germline V gene, CDR1 is KGHDR and CDR2 is SFDVKD. CDR3 sequence (DNA): TGTGCCACCAGTGATCGGACCGCAGGTGGCTACACCTTC. Residues: CATSDRTAGGYTF.

Points on this clonotype: Possible read error: a much larger clone is one base away. V gene TRBV27 combines with J gene TRBJ1-5, with a possible D match to TRBD1 (5 bases). Germline CDR1 reads MNHEY; CDR2 reads SMNVEV (reference sequence). The ends were cut back, 8 bases at V and 6 bases at J, with 17 bases in the middle. The CDR3 is 14 residues long. The CDR3 here is CASAPGGASQPQHF. CDR3 DNA: TGTGCCAGCGCCCCCGGAGGGGCCAGTCAGCCCCAGCATTTT.